A selection of T cell receptor beta chains follows, all from one sample in a study of OX40 agonist ivuxolimab in advanced cancers. Produced via immunoSEQ multiplex PCR; TCRdb's table is partial and in-frame only. This table has over 55,000 clones, around 84% appearing once. Sequenced material: CD4+ or CD8+ T cells sorted from blood, taken in a trial of the OX40 agonist ivuxolimab. Receptors were obtained from an adult with an advanced solid tumor such as melanoma, head and neck, liver or kidney cancer. Each CDR3 is given with its conserved first and last residue. D genes are given only for firm matches. Only part of the rows carry a size: once, few, many, or a class if the clone is expanded.

clone_size	j_call	v_call	d_call	cdr3_aa	cdr3_nt
-	TRBJ2-3	TRBV2	-	CASSAPDGQYTDTQYF	TGTGCCAGCAGTGCCCCGGATGGACAGTACACAGATACGCAGTATTTT
-	TRBJ2-3	TRBV5-1	TRBD1	CASSLGAGGTDTQYF	TGCGCCAGCAGCTTGGGGGCAGGGGGTACAGATACGCAGTATTTT
-	TRBJ2-3	TRBV28	-	CASSRRQSTDTQYF	TGTGCCAGCAGTCGTCGACAGAGCACAGATACGCAGTATTTT
-	TRBJ1-1	TRBV5-1	-	CASSPTVVPRNTEAFF	TGCGCCAGCAGCCCGACCGTGGTCCCGAGGAACACTGAAGCTTTCTTT
-	TRBJ1-1	TRBV13	-	CASSPRTGTNTEAFF	TGTGCCAGCAGCCCACGAACAGGCACGAACACTGAAGCTTTCTTT
-	TRBJ1-1	TRBV12-5	-	CASGLLLRNTEAFF	TGTGCTAGTGGTTTGCTCCTGCGGAACACTGAAGCTTTCTTT
-	TRBJ1-5	TRBV6-1	-	CASSEGQRYQPQHF	TGTGCCAGCAGTGAAGGGCAGAGGTATCAGCCCCAGCATTTT
-	TRBJ2-7	TRBV5-4	-	CASSLQQGLREQYF	TGTGCCAGCAGCTTGCAACAAGGCCTACGGGAGCAGTACTTC
once	TRBJ2-3	TRBV5-4	TRBD2	CASRNPGLAGAAEDTQYF	TGTGCCAGCAGAAACCCCGGACTAGCGGGAGCCGCGGAAGATACGCAGTATTTT
many	TRBJ1-3	TRBV28	-	CASREHSGNTIYF	TGTGCCAGCAGGGAACACTCTGGAAACACCATATATTTT
-	TRBJ1-5	TRBV5-8	TRBD1	CASSLSGTGNQPQHF	TGTGCCAGCAGCTTGAGTGGGACAGGAAATCAGCCCCAGCATTTT
-	TRBJ2-3	TRBV14	-	CASSQMLETDTQYF	TGTGCCAGCAGCCAAATGTTGGAAACAGATACGCAGTATTTT
-	TRBJ2-1	TRBV7-3	-	CASSPGPGRNEQFF	TGTGCCAGCAGCCCGGGACCCGGGCGCAATGAGCAGTTCTTC
-	TRBJ1-5	TRBV7-2	-	CASSPGPYQPQHF	TGTGCCAGCAGCCCGGGACCTTATCAGCCCCAGCATTTT
-	TRBJ2-5	TRBV5-1	TRBD2	CASSLGLAGETQYF	TGCGCCAGCAGCCTGGGACTAGCGGGAGAGACCCAGTACTTC
-	TRBJ2-2	TRBV28	TRBD2	CASSLLGSGRTGELFF	TGTGCCAGCAGTTTGTTGGGGAGCGGGAGGACCGGGGAGCTGTTTTTT
-	TRBJ2-6	TRBV28	-	CATSGTVDSGANVLTF	TGTGCCACCTCCGGGACGGTAGACTCTGGGGCCAACGTCCTGACTTTC
once	TRBJ1-2	TRBV29-1	TRBD1	CSVSTGGRNGYTF	TGCAGCGTTTCTACAGGGGGCAGAAATGGCTACACCTTC
-	TRBJ1-4	TRBV4-3	-	CASSQVREKLFF	TGCGCCAGCAGCCAAGTGAGGGAAAAACTGTTTTTT
-	TRBJ2-5	TRBV5-1	-	CASSTGRGQETQYF	TGCGCCAGCAGCACGGGTCGGGGGCAAGAGACCCAGTACTTC